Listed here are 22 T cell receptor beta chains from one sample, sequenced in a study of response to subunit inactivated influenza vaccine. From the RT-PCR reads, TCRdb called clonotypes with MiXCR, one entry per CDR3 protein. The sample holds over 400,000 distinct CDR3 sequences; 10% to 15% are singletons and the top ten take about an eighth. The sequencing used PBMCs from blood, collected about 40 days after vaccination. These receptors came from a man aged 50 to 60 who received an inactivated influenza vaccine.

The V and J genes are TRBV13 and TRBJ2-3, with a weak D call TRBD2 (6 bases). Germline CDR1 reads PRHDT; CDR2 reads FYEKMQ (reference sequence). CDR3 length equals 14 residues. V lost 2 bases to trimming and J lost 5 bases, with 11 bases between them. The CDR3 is CASSLIGGEDTQYF. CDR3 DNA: TGTGCCAGCAGCTTAATCGGGGGAGAAGATACGCAGTATTTT.

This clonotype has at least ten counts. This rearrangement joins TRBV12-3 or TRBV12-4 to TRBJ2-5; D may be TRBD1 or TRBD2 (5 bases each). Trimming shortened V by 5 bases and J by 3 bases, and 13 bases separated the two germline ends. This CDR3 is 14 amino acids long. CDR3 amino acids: CASSAGTLKETQYF. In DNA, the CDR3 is TGTGCCAGCAGTGCCGGGACGCTCAAAGAGACCCAGTACTTC.

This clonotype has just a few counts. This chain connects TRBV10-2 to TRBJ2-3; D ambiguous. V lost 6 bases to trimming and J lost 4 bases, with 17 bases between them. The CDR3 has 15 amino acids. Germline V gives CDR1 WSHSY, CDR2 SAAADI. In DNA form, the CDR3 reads TGCGCCAGCAGGCTGACCCAACCCGGGTCAGATACGCAGTATTTT. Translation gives CASRLTQPGSDTQYF.

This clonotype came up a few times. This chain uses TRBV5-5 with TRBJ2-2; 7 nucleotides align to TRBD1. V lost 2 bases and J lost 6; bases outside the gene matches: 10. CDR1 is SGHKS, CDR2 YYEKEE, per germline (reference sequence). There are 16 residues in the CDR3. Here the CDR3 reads CASSFGQGVPAGELFF. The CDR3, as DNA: TGTGCCAGCAGCTTCGGGCAGGGGGTACCGGCCGGGGAGCTGTTTTTT. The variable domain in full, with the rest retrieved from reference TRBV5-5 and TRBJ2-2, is DAGVTQSPTHLIKTRGQQVTLRCSPISGHKSVSWYQQVLGQGPQFIFQYYEKEERGRGNFPDRFSARQFPNYSSELNVNALLLGDSALYLCASSFGQGVPAGELFFGEGSRLTVL.

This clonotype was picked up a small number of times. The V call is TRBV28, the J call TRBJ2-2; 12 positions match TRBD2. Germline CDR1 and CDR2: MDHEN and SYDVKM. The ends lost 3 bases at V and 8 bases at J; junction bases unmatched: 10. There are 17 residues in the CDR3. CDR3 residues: CASSLLAGGPYGGELFF. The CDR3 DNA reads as TGTGCCAGCAGTTTGCTAGCGGGAGGGCCCTACGGTGGGGAGCTGTTTTTT.

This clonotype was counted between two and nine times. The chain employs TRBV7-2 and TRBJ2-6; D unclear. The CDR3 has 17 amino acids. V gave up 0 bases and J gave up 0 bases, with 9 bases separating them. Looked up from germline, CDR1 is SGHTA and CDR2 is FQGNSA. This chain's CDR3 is CASSLASKISGANVLTF. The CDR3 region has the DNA TGTGCCAGCAGCTTAGCGAGTAAGATCTCTGGGGCCAACGTCCTGACTTTC.

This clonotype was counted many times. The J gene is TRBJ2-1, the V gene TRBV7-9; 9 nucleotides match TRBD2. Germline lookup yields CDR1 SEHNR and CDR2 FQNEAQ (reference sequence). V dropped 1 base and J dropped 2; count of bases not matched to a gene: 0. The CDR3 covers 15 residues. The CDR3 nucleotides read TGTGCCAGCAGCTTAGGACTAGCGGCCTACAATGAGCAGTTCTTC. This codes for CASSLGLAAYNEQFF.

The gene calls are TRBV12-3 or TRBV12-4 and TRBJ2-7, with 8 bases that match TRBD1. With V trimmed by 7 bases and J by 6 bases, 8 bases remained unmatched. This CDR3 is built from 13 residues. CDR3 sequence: CASTTPGGAEQYF. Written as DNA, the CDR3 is TGTGCCAGCACCACTCCAGGGGGCGCCGAGCAGTACTTC.

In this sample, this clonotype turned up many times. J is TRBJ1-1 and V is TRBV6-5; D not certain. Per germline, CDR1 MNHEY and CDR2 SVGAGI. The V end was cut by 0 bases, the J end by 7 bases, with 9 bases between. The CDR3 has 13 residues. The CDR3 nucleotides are TGTGCCAGCAGTTACTCACCGGGCTATGAAGCTTTCTTT. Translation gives CASSYSPGYEAFF.

The CDR3 region is CASQADSPLHF. CDR3 DNA sequence: TGCGCCAGCCAAGCTGATTCACCCCTCCACTTT. J is TRBJ1-6 and V is TRBV4-1, with unresolved D. Germline assignment: CDR1 MGHRA and CDR2 YSYEKL. Between the trimmed V and J ends, which lost 8 bases and 8 bases, there was a span of 7 bases. The CDR3 has 11 residues.

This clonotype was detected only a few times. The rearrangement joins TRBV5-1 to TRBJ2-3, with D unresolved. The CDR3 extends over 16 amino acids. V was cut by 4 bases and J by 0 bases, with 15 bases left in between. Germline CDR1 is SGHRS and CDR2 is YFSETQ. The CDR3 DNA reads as TGCGCCAGCAGCCCTGATGACGCCCCTAGCACAGATACGCAGTATTTT. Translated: CASSPDDAPSTDTQYF.

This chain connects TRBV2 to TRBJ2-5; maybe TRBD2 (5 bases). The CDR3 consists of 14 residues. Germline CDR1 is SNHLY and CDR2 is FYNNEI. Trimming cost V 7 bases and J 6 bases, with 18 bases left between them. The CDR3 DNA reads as TGTGCCAGCAATGGAGGTAGCCTCGTGAAGACCCAGTACTTC. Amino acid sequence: CASNGGSLVKTQYF.

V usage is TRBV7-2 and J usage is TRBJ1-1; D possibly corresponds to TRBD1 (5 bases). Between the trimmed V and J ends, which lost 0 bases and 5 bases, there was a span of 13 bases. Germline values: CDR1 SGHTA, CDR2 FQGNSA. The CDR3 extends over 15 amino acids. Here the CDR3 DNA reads TGTGCCAGCAGCTTAGCTCCCACAGGCGGAACTGAAGCTTTCTTT. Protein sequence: CASSLAPTGGTEAFF. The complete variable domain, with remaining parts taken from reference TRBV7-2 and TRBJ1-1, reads GAGVSQSPSNKVTEKGKDVELRCDPISGHTALYWYRQSLGQGLEFLIYFQGNSAPDKSGLPSDRFSAERTGGSVSTLTIQRTQQEDSAVYLCASSLAPTGGTEAFFGQGTRLTVV.

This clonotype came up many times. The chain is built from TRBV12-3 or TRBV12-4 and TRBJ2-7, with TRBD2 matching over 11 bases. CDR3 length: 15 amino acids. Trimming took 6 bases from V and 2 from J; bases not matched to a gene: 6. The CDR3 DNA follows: TGTGCCAGCAGACAAGGGACTAGCGGAGCCTACGAGCAGTACTTC. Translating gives CASRQGTSGAYEQYF.

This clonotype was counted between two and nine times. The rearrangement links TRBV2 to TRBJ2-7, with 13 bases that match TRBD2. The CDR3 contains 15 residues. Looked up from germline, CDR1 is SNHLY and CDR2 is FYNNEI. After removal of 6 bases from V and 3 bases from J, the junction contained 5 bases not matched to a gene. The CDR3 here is CASRVGTSGDYEQYF. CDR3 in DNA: TGTGCCAGCAGGGTAGGGACTAGCGGGGACTACGAGCAGTACTTC.

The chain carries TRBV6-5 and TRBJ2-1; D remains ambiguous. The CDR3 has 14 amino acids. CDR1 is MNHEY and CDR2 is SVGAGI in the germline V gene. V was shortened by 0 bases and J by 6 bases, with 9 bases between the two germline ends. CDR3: CASSYSFQPNEQFF. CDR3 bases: TGTGCCAGCAGTTACTCTTTCCAGCCCAATGAGCAGTTCTTC.

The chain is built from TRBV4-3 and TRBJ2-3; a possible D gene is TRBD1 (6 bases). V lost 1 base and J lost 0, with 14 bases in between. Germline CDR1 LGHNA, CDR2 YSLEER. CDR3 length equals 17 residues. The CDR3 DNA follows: TGCGCCAGCAGCCAAGGATGGCAGGGGCGTAGCACAGATACGCAGTATTTT. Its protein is CASSQGWQGRSTDTQYF.

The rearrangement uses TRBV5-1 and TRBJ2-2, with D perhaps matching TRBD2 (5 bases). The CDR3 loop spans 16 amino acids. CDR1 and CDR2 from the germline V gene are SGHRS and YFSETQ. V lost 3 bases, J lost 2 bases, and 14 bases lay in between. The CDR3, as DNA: TGCGCCAGCAGCTCCGGACGGGAAATTAACACCGGGGAGCTGTTTTTT. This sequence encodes CASSSGREINTGELFF.

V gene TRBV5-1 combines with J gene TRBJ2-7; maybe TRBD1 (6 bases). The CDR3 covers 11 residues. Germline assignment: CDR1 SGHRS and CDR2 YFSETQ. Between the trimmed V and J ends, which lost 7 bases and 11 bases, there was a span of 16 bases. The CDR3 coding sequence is TGCGCCAGCGGCTCGGACAGACCCGAGTACTTC. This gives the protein CASGSDRPEYF.

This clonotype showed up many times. The CDR3 DNA sequence: TGTGCCAGCAGTTACTCAGCCGGAACAGGGGGCTCTGGAAACACCATATATTTT. Protein: CASSYSAGTGGSGNTIYF. The chain combines TRBV6-5 with TRBJ1-3; TRBD1 matches at 8 bases. This CDR3 spans 18 amino acids. Per the germline V gene, CDR1 is MNHEY and CDR2 is SVGAGI. The trim removed 0 bases at V and 0 bases at J, leaving 7 bases unmatched.

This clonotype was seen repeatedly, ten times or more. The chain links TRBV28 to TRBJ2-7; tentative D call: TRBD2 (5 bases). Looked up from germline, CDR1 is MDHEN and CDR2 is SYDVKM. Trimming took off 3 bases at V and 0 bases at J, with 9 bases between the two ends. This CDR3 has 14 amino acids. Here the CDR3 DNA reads TGTGCCAGCAGTTTTGCGGGCCTCTCCTACGAGCAGTACTTC. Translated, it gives CASSFAGLSYEQYF.

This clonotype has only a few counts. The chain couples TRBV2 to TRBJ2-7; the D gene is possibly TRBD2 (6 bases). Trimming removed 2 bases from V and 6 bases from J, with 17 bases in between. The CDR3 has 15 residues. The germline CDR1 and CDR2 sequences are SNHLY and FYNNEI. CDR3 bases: TGTGCCAGCAGTGAAAGGGCCGGGGGACTCTTCGAGCAGTACTTC. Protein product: CASSERAGGLFEQYF.